The entry that follows covers one TCR beta chain sequence. This entry belongs to a study of monozygotic twins with inflammatory bowel disease. TCRdb re-called the 5' RACE reads and catalogs CDR3 proteins one per entry, DNA excluded. The repertoire table contains 150,000 to 200,000 distinct CDR3 sequences. The CDR3 extends over 14 amino acids. From germline, CDR1 is SGHRS and CDR2 YFSETQ. The TCR originated in a human donor with ulcerative colitis or Crohn's disease, or a healthy co-twin of an affected twin (not recorded which). The specimen was blood. The V gene is TRBV5-1, the J gene TRBJ2-3; the TCRdb call, TRBD2, lacks DNA for checking. The CDR3 spells CASSFEGTRDTQYF.